Here is one T cell receptor (beta chain) with its context. Its antigen is not known. CDR1 and CDR2 (germline): SGHTA, FQGTGA. This CDR3 region has 13 residues. The V end was cut by 4 bases, the J end by 5 bases, with 10 bases between. These data come from a study of CD8+ T cells in alopecia areata. Regarding the study as a whole: Across lesional scalp, and particularly alopecia totalis/universalis, clonality surpassed that of normal scalp.

Lesional scalp punch biopsies and peripheral blood came from alopecia areata patients. RNA was extracted and reverse transcribed into cDNA as the sequencing template. Generated by immunoSEQ multiplex PCR, the TCRdb table keeps only in-frame clones and is missing some. Counted here are thousands of clones, approximately 70% occurring once; the ten biggest clones make up more than 13%. The rearrangement links TRBV7-3 to TRBJ2-3; no definite D call. The TCR was taken from a human donor with alopecia areata. The input for sequencing was skin, taken at week 0. The CDR3 loop reads CASSSHTRDTQYF. The DNA for the CDR3 is TGTGCCAGCAGCTCCCATACAAGAGATACGCAGTATTTT.